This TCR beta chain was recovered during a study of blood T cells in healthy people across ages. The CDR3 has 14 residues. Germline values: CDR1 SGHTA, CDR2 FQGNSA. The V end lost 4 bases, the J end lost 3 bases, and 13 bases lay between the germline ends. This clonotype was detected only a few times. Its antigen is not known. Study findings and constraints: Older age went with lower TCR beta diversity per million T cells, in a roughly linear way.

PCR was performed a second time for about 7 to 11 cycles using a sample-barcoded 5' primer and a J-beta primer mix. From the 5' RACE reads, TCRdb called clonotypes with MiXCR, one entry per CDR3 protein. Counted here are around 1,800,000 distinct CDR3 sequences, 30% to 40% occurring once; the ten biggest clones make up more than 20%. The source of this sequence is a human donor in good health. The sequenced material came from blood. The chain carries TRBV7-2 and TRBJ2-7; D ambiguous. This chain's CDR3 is CASSSGRAYYEQYF. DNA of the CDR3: TGTGCCAGCAGCTCCGGCCGGGCCTACTACGAGCAGTACTTC.